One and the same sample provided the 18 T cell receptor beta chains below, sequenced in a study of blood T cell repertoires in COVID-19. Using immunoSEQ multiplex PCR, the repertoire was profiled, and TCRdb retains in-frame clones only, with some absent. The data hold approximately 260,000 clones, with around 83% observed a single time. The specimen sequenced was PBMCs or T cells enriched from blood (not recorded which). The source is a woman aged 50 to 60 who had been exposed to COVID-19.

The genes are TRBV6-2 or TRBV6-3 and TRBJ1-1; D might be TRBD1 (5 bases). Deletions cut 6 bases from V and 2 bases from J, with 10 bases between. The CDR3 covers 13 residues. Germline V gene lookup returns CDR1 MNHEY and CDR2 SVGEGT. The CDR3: CASSSTDNTEAFF. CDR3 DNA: TGTGCCAGCAGCTCGACAGATAACACTGAAGCTTTCTTT.

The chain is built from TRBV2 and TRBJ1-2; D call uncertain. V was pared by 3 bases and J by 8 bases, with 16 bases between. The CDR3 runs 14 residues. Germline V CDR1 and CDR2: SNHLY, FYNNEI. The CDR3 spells CASSEEGEIQGYTF. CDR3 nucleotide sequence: TGTGCCAGCAGTGAGGAGGGAGAGATCCAAGGCTACACCTTC. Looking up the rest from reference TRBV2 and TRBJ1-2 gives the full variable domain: EPEVTQTPSHQVTQMGQEVILRCVPISNHLYFYWYRQILGQKVEFLVSFYNNEISEKSEIFDDQFSVERPDGSNFTLKIRSTKLEDSAMYFCASSEEGEIQGYTFGSGTRLTVV.

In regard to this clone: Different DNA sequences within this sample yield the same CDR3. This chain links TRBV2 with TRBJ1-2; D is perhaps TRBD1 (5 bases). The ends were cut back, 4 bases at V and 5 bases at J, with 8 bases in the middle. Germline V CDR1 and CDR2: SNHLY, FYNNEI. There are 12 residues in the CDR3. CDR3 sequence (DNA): TGTGCCAGCAGTGCGCAGGGATATGGCTACACCTTC. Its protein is CASSAQGYGYTF.

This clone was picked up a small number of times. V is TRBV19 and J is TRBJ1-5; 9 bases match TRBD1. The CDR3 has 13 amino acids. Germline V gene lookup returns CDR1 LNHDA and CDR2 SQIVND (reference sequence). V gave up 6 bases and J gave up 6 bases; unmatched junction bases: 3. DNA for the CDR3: TGTGCCAGTAGCAGGGACAGGGTTCAGCCCCAGCATTTT. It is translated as CASSRDRVQPQHF.

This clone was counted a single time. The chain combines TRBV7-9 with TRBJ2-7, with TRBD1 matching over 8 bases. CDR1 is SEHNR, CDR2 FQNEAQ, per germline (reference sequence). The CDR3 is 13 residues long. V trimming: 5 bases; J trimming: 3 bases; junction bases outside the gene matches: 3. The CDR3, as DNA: TGTGCCAGCAGCAGGACAGGGTTCTACGAGCAGTACTTC. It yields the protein CASSRTGFYEQYF.

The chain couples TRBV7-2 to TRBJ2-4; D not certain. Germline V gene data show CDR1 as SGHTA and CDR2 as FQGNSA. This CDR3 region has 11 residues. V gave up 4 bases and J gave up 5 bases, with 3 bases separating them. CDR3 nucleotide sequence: TGTGCCAGCAGCTCAGAAAACATTCAGTACTTC. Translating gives CASSSENIQYF.

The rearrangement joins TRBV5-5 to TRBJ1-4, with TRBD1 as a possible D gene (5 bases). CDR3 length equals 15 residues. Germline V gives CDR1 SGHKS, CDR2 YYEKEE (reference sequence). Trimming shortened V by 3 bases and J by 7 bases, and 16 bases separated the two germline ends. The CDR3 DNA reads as TGTGCCAGCAGCTCTGGACCTACCGGGGGTGAAAAACTGTTTTTT. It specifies CASSSGPTGGEKLFF.

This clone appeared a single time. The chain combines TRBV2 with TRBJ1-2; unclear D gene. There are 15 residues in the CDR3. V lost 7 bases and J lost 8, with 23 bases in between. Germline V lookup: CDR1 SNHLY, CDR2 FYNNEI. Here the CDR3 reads CASTQERPVVSGYTF. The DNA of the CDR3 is TGTGCCAGCACCCAAGAGAGGCCAGTGGTTAGCGGCTACACCTTC.

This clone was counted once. Here the CDR3 DNA reads TGCGCCAGCAGTGAGTCGAGGGTATCGGGGACTGAAGCTTTCTTT. Translation: CASSESRVSGTEAFF. The chain recombines TRBV10-2 with TRBJ1-1; D gene ambiguous. The CDR3 is 15 amino acids. Trimming left V 0 bases short and J 5 bases short, with 13 bases between. Germline CDR1 WSHSY, CDR2 SAAADI.

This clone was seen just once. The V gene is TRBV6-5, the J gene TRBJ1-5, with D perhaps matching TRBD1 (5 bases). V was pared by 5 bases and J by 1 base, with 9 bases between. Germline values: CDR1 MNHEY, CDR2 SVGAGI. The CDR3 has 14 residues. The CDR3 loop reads CASSQGGSNQPQHF. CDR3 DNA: TGTGCCAGCAGTCAGGGTGGCAGCAATCAGCCCCAGCATTTT.

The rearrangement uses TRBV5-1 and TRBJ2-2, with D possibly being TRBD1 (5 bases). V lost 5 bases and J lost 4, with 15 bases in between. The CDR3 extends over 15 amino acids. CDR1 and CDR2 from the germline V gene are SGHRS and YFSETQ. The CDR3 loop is CASRVGAKGTGELFF. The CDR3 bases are TGCGCCAGCAGAGTAGGGGCGAAGGGCACCGGGGAGCTGTTTTTT.

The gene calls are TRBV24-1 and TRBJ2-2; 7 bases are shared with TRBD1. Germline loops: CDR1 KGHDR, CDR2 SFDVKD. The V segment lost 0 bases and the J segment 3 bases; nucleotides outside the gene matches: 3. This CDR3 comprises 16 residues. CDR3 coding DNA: TGTGCCACCAGTGATTTGAAGGGGGCCGACACCGGGGAGCTGTTTTTT. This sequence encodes CATSDLKGADTGELFF.

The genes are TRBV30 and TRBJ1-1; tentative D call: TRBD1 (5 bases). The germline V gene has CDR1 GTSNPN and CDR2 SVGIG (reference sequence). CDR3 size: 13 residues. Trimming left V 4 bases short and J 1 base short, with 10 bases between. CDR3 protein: CAWNVGGNTEAFF. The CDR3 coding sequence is TGTGCCTGGAATGTGGGGGGGAACACTGAAGCTTTCTTT.

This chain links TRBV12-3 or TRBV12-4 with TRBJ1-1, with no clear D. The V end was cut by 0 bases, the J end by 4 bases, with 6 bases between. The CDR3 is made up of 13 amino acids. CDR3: CASSLASSTEAFF. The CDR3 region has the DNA TGTGCCAGCAGTTTAGCAAGTAGCACTGAAGCTTTCTTT.

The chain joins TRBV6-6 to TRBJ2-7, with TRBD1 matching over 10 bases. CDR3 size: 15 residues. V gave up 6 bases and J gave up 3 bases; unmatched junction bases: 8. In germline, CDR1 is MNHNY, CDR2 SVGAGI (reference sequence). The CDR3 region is CASSRGQGGFYEQYF. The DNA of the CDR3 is TGTGCCAGCAGCCGTGGACAGGGGGGTTTCTACGAGCAGTACTTC.

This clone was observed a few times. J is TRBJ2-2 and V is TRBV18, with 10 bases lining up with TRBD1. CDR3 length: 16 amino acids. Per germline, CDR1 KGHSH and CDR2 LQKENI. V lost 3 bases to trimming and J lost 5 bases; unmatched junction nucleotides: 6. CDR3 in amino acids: CASSPTGTGDTGELFF. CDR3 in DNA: TGTGCCAGCTCACCCACCGGGACAGGGGATACCGGGGAGCTGTTTTTT.

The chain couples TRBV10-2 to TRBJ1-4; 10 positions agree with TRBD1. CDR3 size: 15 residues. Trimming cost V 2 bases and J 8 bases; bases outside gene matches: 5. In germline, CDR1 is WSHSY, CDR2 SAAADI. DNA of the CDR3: TGCGCCAGCAGTGAGCCTCCGGGACAGGGGGAAAAACTGTTTTTT. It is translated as CASSEPPGQGEKLFF.

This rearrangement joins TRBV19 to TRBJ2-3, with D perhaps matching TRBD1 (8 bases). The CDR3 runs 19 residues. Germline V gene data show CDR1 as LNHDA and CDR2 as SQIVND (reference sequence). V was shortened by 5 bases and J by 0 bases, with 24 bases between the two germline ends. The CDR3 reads CASSLGTGLGGGSTDTQYF. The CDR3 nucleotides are TGTGCCAGTAGTCTCGGGACAGGACTAGGAGGGGGTAGCACAGATACGCAGTATTTT. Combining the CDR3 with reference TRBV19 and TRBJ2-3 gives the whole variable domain DGGITQSPKYLFRKEGQNVTLSCEQNLNHDAMYWYRQDPGQGLRLIYYSQIVNDFQKGDIAEGYSVSREKKESFPLTVTSAQKNPTAFYLCASSLGTGLGGGSTDTQYFGPGTRLTVL.